This is a list of T cell receptor beta chains from one sample in a study of blood T cell repertoires in COVID-19. TCRdb's copy holds only in-frame clones and misses some; the assay was immunoSEQ multiplex PCR. Of over 250,000 clones in the sample, under 90% were seen once. The sequencing sample was made of PBMCs or T cells enriched from blood (not recorded which). The receptors originated from a man younger than 40 with acute COVID-19. CDR3s include the opening cysteine and the closing phenylalanine or tryptophan. The D gene is left open where the match is weak. The size of a clone is reported for some rows only, either as once, few or many, or as a class for expanded clones.

d_call	v_call	j_call	clone_size	cdr3_nt	cdr3_aa
TRBD2	TRBV27	TRBJ2-5	.	TGTGCCCGCCGCGGGGGGATAAAGACCCAGTACTTC	CARRGGIKTQYF
TRBD1	TRBV9	TRBJ1-1	.	TGTGCCAGCAGCGTAGCGGACAGGGTTTCTTGGAACACTGAAGCTTTCTTT	CASSVADRVSWNTEAFF
.	TRBV19	TRBJ1-3	.	TGTGCCAGTAGTATTAGGGACTCGCACTCTGGAAACACCATATATTTT	CASSIRDSHSGNTIYF
TRBD1	TRBV4-3	TRBJ1-6	.	TGCGCCAGCAGCCTTGGGACAGGGACAAATTCACCCCTCCACTTT	CASSLGTGTNSPLHF
TRBD1	TRBV24-1	TRBJ2-1	.	TGTGCCACCAGTGATCCAGGGGGCCCCTACAATGAGCAGTTCTTC	CATSDPGGPYNEQFF
.	TRBV4-2	TRBJ1-6	few	TGTGCCAGCAGCCAAGGGACAGAGAATTCACCCCTCCACTTT	CASSQGTENSPLHF
.	TRBV2	TRBJ1-5	.	TGTGCCAGCAGTGTTTACGGGGGTAGCAATCAGCCCCAGCATTTT	CASSVYGGSNQPQHF
.	TRBV19	TRBJ1-5	few	TGTGCCAGTGGCAGGGTCACGCCCCAGCATTTT	CASGRVTPQHF
.	TRBV6-5	TRBJ1-5	.	TGTGCCAGCAGTTATTCCGAGCTGTATCAGCCCCAGCATTTT	CASSYSELYQPQHF
TRBD1	TRBV27	TRBJ2-1	.	TGTGCCAGCAGTTTTGGGTCAGGGGGCAATGAGCAGTTCTTC	CASSFGSGGNEQFF
.	TRBV12-3/TRBV12-4	TRBJ1-2	.	TGTGCCACCACCGGGACTCCAAACTATGGCTACACCTTC	CATTGTPNYGYTF
.	TRBV2	TRBJ1-3	.	TGTGCCAGCATGATCAGGTCGGACACCATATATTTT	CASMIRSDTIYF
TRBD2	TRBV3-1/TRBV3-2	TRBJ2-1	.	TGTGCCAGCAGCCTGCTTAGCGGGGGGGCCGGATATGAGCAGTTCTTC	CASSLLSGGAGYEQFF
.	TRBV5-6	TRBJ2-1	.	TGTGCCAGCAGCTTTGATTTCCGTTCGGTCTCCAATGAGCAGTTCTTC	CASSFDFRSVSNEQFF
.	TRBV6-4	TRBJ2-3	.	TGTGCCAGCAGACAAGAGGGTCCCACAGATACGCAGTATTTT	CASRQEGPTDTQYF
.	TRBV28	TRBJ1-1	.	TGTGCCAGCAGTTTTGCGGGGGCTCGGGACACTGAAGCTTTCTTT	CASSFAGARDTEAFF
.	TRBV13	TRBJ1-1	.	TGTGCCAGCAGCTCGCGGGGGTCTGAAGCTTTCTTT	CASSSRGSEAFF
.	TRBV6-5	TRBJ1-1	.	TGTGCCAGCAGGTCGGGGGGGCATAACACTGAAGCTTTCTTT	CASRSGGHNTEAFF
.	TRBV29-1	TRBJ1-5	.	TGCAGCGTCGTAACAGGGACTAGCAATCAGCCCCAGCATTTT	CSVVTGTSNQPQHF
.	TRBV24-1	TRBJ2-2	.	TGTGCCACCAGGACCGGGACAGGGGAGCTGTTTTTT	CATRTGTGELFF
.	TRBV5-5	TRBJ2-3	.	TGTGCCAGCAGCATAGACACAGTAGTGACAGATACGCAGTATTTT	CASSIDTVVTDTQYF
.	TRBV16	TRBJ1-2	.	TGTGCCAGCAGCCTGTCGGTGAACTATGGCTACACCTTC	CASSLSVNYGYTF
TRBD1	TRBV14	TRBJ2-2	.	TGTGCCAGCAGCCAAGATCGGACAGGGATCGGGGAGCTGTTTTTT	CASSQDRTGIGELFF